A selection of T cell receptor beta chains follows, all from one sample in a study of T cells in Graves' hyperthyroidism and ophthalmopathy. One entry per CDR3 protein, called by TCRdb with MiXCR from the multiplex PCR reads. The sample lists 300,000 to 500,000 distinct CDR3 sequences, more than 13% occurring once. Material for sequencing was blood. The source of these receptors is a young woman with Graves' hyperthyroidism. Both conserved end residues are part of each CDR3. Each record gives: V gene, D gene, J gene, clone size, CDR3 protein, CDR3 DNA. The D gene is left open where the match is weak. Not all rows give a size; the values are once, few, many and, for expanded clones, a class.

v_call: TRBV2
d_call: TRBD1
j_call: TRBJ1-3
clone_size: -
cdr3_aa: CASREQGTGNTIYF
cdr3_nt: TGTGCCAGCAGGGAACAGGGGACCGGAAACACCATATATTTT

v_call: TRBV12-3/TRBV12-4
d_call: TRBD2
j_call: TRBJ2-1
clone_size: many
cdr3_aa: CASTLLAGVYNEQFF
cdr3_nt: TGTGCCAGCACCCTCCTAGCGGGGGTCTACAATGAGCAGTTCTTC

v_call: TRBV3-1
d_call: -
j_call: TRBJ2-2
clone_size: many
cdr3_aa: CASSPRLGSQGLGELFF
cdr3_nt: TGTGCCAGCAGCCCCCGCCTAGGCTCCCAAGGCCTCGGGGAGCTGTTTTTT

v_call: TRBV9
d_call: TRBD2
j_call: TRBJ2-3
clone_size: -
cdr3_aa: CASSVVGAGGPGTDTQYF
cdr3_nt: TGTGCCAGCAGCGTAGTAGGGGCGGGAGGGCCAGGAACAGATACGCAGTATTTT

v_call: TRBV28
d_call: TRBD2
j_call: TRBJ2-5
clone_size: many
cdr3_aa: CASSLPGGPRETQYF
cdr3_nt: TGTGCCAGCAGTTTGCCGGGAGGGCCTCGGGAGACCCAGTACTTC

v_call: TRBV4-2
d_call: TRBD2
j_call: TRBJ2-3
clone_size: few
cdr3_aa: CASSQDRASGSTDTQYF
cdr3_nt: TGTGCCAGCAGCCAAGATAGGGCTAGCGGGAGCACAGATACGCAGTATTTT

v_call: TRBV30
d_call: -
j_call: TRBJ1-5
clone_size: many
cdr3_aa: CAWSRVSNQPQHF
cdr3_nt: TGTGCCTGGAGCAGGGTTAGCAATCAGCCCCAGCATTTT

v_call: TRBV4-2
d_call: -
j_call: TRBJ2-3
clone_size: -
cdr3_aa: CASSQDSLGTQYF
cdr3_nt: TGTGCCAGCAGCCAAGATTCGTTAGGTACGCAGTATTTT

v_call: TRBV2
d_call: TRBD1
j_call: TRBJ2-1
clone_size: few
cdr3_aa: CASGGTGVNEQFF
cdr3_nt: TGTGCCAGCGGGGGGACAGGGGTCAATGAGCAGTTCTTC

v_call: TRBV12-3/TRBV12-4
d_call: TRBD2
j_call: TRBJ2-2
clone_size: many
cdr3_aa: CASRAGFVGELFF
cdr3_nt: TGTGCCAGCCGAGCGGGGTTCGTCGGGGAGCTGTTTTTT

v_call: TRBV7-9
d_call: TRBD1
j_call: TRBJ1-5
clone_size: -
cdr3_aa: CASSLGGQGLRHF
cdr3_nt: TGTGCCAGCAGCTTAGGAGGACAGGGCCTCCGTCATTTT

v_call: TRBV7-3
d_call: TRBD2
j_call: TRBJ2-7
clone_size: many
cdr3_aa: CASSVGGSLGEQYF
cdr3_nt: TGTGCCAGCAGTGTCGGCGGGAGTCTTGGCGAGCAGTACTTC

v_call: TRBV13
d_call: -
j_call: TRBJ1-2
clone_size: many
cdr3_aa: CASSPTGLQDGYTF
cdr3_nt: TGTGCCAGCAGCCCAACGGGTTTGCAGGATGGCTACACCTTC

v_call: TRBV12-3/TRBV12-4
d_call: TRBD1
j_call: TRBJ1-2
clone_size: many
cdr3_aa: CASSGDSHYGYTF
cdr3_nt: TGTGCCAGCAGTGGGGACAGCCACTATGGCTACACCTTC

v_call: TRBV12-5
d_call: -
j_call: TRBJ2-3
clone_size: few
cdr3_aa: CASGFLLTDTQYF
cdr3_nt: TGTGCTAGTGGTTTCTTACTCACAGATACGCAGTATTTT

v_call: TRBV7-2
d_call: -
j_call: TRBJ1-6
clone_size: -
cdr3_aa: CASSTKVLSDAPLHF
cdr3_nt: TGTGCCAGCAGCACAAAAGTGCTGTCGGATGCACCCCTCCACTTT

v_call: TRBV5-1
d_call: TRBD1
j_call: TRBJ2-3
clone_size: many
cdr3_aa: CASSVNPQGVDTQYF
cdr3_nt: TGCGCCAGCAGCGTAAACCCCCAGGGGGTAGATACGCAGTATTTT

v_call: TRBV6-5
d_call: -
j_call: TRBJ2-5
clone_size: -
cdr3_aa: CASGYLAIREAQYF
cdr3_nt: TGTGCCAGCGGTTATCTAGCGATTAGGGAGGCCCAGTACTTC

v_call: TRBV20-1
d_call: TRBD2
j_call: TRBJ2-1
clone_size: -
cdr3_aa: CSPPGDRGGSYNEQFF
cdr3_nt: TGCAGTCCCCCAGGCGACCGGGGAGGGTCCTACAATGAGCAGTTCTTC

v_call: TRBV5-1
d_call: TRBD1
j_call: TRBJ1-2
clone_size: many
cdr3_aa: CASSPAGTGADYGYTF
cdr3_nt: TGCGCCAGCAGCCCCGCCGGAACAGGGGCGGACTATGGCTACACCTTC